This T cell receptor (beta chain) was captured in a study of blood T cells in healthy people across ages. This clonotype has at least ten counts. Primed by a sample-barcoded 5' primer and a J-beta primer mix, a second PCR proceeded for about 6 to 12 cycles. TCRdb reprocessed the 5' RACE reads via MiXCR and lists one record per CDR3 protein. In the table there are a few hundred thousand distinct CDR3 sequences, 45% to 60% of which are singletons. V was cut by 2 bases and J by 5 bases, with 23 bases left in between. This CDR3 region has 18 residues. Germline V gene lookup returns CDR1 SGHKS and CDR2 YYEKEE (reference sequence).

The sequenced sample consisted of blood. V gene TRBV5-5 combines with J gene TRBJ2-1; no reliable D call. The sequence came from a man aged 60-69 years in good health. The CDR3 reads CASSFGIVSAQPNNEQFF. The DNA of the CDR3 is TGTGCCAGCAGCTTTGGAATTGTGAGTGCGCAACCGAACAATGAGCAGTTCTTC.